One TCR beta chain is described in this entry. The target of this receptor is not known. No qualities accompany the bases; no much larger clone lies one base away. The data were obtained in a study of control samples from healthy donors and cancer patients (dated by TCRdb to about 2020). Compared with germline, V lacks 5 bases and J lacks 2 bases; bases without a gene match: 3. The germline V gene (reference sequence) yields LNHDA for CDR1 and SQIVND for CDR2. Counted from cysteine to phenylalanine, this CDR3 has 13 amino acids. Only the CDR3 part of the read is kept: 39 bases, read in frame from the first base. Libraries were constructed by the immunoSEQ multiplex PCR assay. TCRdb retrieved this table from immuneACCESS and kept in-frame rearrangements only. Not all clones are present; in checked studies, unresolved V genes account for under half, and no reason is known for the remainder. Within this sample are roughly 450,000 clones, with 80% to 95% of them counted one time only. About 6.3% of the sample comes from the top ten.

Material for sequencing was PBMCs. This TCR was recovered from a man between 40 and 49 years old with head and neck cancer. The chain is encoded by TRBV19 joined to TRBJ2-7, with TRBD1 identical over 7 junction bases. The CDR3 region has the sequence CASSPQGAYEQYF. Read as DNA, the sequence is TGTGCCAGTAGTCCGCAGGGGGCCTACGAGCAGTACTTC.